The rows below give T cell receptor beta chains drawn from one sample of a study of identical twins. TCRdb called the 5' RACE reads again in MiXCR, with one record for every CDR3 protein. Among under 900,000 distinct CDR3 sequences listed, 15% to 20% were seen once. The data were also submitted as part of a second study, on T cells expressing NK-cell markers.

The source material was PBMCs. The receptors were sampled from a woman aged 18-29 years in good health. Both conserved end residues are part of each CDR3. The D gene is left open where the match is weak. Clone size is not always given. Where it is, it says once, few, many or a class for expanded clones.

j_call	d_call	v_call	clone_size	cdr3_length	cdr3_nt	cdr3_aa
TRBJ2-7	.	TRBV12-3/TRBV12-4	.	15	TGTGCCAGCAGTCGAGCCCAGGGAAGATTCTACGAGCAGTACTTC	CASSRAQGRFYEQYF
TRBJ2-7	TRBD2	TRBV7-9	few	14	TGTGCCAGCAGCTCTAGCGGGAGAATCAACGAGCAGTACTTC	CASSSSGRINEQYF
TRBJ2-1	.	TRBV7-9	.	14	TGTGCCAGCAGGCCGAGACGGAGTAGCAATGAGCAGTTCTTC	CASRPRRSSNEQFF
TRBJ2-3	TRBD1	TRBV7-2	few	14	TGTGCCAGCAGCTCCCAGGGGGGCACAGATACGCAGTATTTT	CASSSQGGTDTQYF
TRBJ2-2	.	TRBV5-1	.	17	TGCGCCAGCAGCTTGGCATTGGGGCGGCTGAACACCGGGGAGCTGTTTTTT	CASSLALGRLNTGELFF
TRBJ1-6	.	TRBV7-2	.	15	TGTGCCAGCAGCTTAGGATGGAAAGGGAATTCACCCCTCCACTTT	CASSLGWKGNSPLHF
TRBJ2-1	TRBD2	TRBV9	few	18	TGTGCCAGCAGTGCGGGGCAGCGGGAGAGAAGCTCCTACAATGAGCAGTTCTTC	CASSAGQRERSSYNEQFF
TRBJ2-5	.	TRBV20-1	few	13	TGCAGTGCTAACACTGGGAGAGAAGAGACCCAGTACTTC	CSANTGREETQYF
TRBJ2-1	TRBD2	TRBV20-1	few	15	TGCAGTGCGCTCACTAGCGGGGGAAGGTACAATGAGCAGTTCTTC	CSALTSGGRYNEQFF
TRBJ2-5	.	TRBV7-9	.	15	TGTGCCAGCAGCTCCGGCCCGGGGGTCAGGGAGACCCAGTACTTC	CASSSGPGVRETQYF